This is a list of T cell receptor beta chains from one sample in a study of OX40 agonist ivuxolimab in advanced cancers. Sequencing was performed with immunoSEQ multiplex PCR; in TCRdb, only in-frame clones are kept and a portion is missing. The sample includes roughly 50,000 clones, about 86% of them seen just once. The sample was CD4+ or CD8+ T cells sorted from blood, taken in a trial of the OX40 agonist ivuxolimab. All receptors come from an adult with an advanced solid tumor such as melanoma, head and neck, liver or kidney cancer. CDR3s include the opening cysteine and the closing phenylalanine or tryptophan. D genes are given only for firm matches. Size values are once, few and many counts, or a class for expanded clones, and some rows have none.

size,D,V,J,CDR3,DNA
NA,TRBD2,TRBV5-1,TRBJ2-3,CASSPTSGGGFYTDTQYF,TGCGCCAGCAGCCCGACTAGCGGGGGGGGGTTTTACACAGATACGCAGTATTTT
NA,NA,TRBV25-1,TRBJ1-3,CASGPAGGRNTIYF,TGTGCCAGCGGCCCCGCGGGGGGCAGAAACACCATATATTTT
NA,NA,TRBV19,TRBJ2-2,CASTLGGLANGGELFF,TGTGCCAGTACCCTGGGGGGGCTAGCGAACGGCGGGGAGCTGTTTTTT
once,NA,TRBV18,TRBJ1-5,CASSPVGGLQDQPQHF,TGTGCCAGCTCACCAGTGGGGGGCCTTCAGGATCAGCCCCAGCATTTT
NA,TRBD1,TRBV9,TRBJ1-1,CASSVAPFRQGGTEAFF,TGTGCCAGCAGCGTAGCCCCGTTTAGACAGGGTGGGACTGAAGCTTTCTTT
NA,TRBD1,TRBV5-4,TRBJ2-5,CASSLADRGGQYF,TGTGCCAGCAGCTTGGCGGACAGGGGTGGGCAGTACTTC
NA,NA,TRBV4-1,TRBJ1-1,CASSQVGIEAFF,TGCGCCAGCAGCCAAGTGGGGATTGAAGCTTTCTTT
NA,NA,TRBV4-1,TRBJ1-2,CASSQDSQAFRDGYTF,TGCGCCAGCAGCCAAGATTCGCAGGCCTTCAGGGATGGCTACACCTTC
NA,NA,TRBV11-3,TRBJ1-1,CASSLEAGSTEAFF,TGTGCCAGCAGCTTAGAAGCAGGGAGCACTGAAGCTTTCTTT
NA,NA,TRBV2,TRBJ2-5,CASSEERVGRGEQYF,TGTGCCAGCAGTGAAGAAAGGGTCGGCCGGGGAGAGCAGTACTTC
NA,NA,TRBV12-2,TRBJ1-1,CASRLDLPPEDTEAFF,TGTGCAAGTCGCTTAGACCTACCGCCGGAGGACACTGAAGCTTTCTTT
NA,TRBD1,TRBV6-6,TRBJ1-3,CASSRQGAHGNTIYF,TGTGCCAGCAGCCGACAGGGGGCCCATGGGAACACCATATATTTT
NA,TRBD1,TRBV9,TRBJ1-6,CASSARGQDNSPLHF,TGTGCCAGCAGCGCGAGGGGACAGGATAATTCACCCCTCCACTTT
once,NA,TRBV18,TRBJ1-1,CASSPQQGSGEAFF,TGTGCCAGCTCACCACAACAGGGTTCGGGTGAAGCTTTCTTT
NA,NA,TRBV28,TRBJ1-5,CASSSSWGRNQPQHF,TGTGCCAGCAGTTCCTCTTGGGGGAGGAATCAGCCCCAGCATTTT
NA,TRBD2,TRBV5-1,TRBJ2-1,CASSLTSGGAADEQFF,TGCGCCAGCAGCCTGACTAGCGGGGGGGCCGCGGATGAGCAGTTCTTC
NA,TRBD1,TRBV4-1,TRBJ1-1,CASSQLPGQGTEAFF,TGCGCCAGCAGCCAATTGCCGGGACAGGGGACTGAAGCTTTCTTT
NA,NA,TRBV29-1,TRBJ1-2,CSVANYGYTF,TGCAGCGTTGCAAATTATGGCTACACCTTC